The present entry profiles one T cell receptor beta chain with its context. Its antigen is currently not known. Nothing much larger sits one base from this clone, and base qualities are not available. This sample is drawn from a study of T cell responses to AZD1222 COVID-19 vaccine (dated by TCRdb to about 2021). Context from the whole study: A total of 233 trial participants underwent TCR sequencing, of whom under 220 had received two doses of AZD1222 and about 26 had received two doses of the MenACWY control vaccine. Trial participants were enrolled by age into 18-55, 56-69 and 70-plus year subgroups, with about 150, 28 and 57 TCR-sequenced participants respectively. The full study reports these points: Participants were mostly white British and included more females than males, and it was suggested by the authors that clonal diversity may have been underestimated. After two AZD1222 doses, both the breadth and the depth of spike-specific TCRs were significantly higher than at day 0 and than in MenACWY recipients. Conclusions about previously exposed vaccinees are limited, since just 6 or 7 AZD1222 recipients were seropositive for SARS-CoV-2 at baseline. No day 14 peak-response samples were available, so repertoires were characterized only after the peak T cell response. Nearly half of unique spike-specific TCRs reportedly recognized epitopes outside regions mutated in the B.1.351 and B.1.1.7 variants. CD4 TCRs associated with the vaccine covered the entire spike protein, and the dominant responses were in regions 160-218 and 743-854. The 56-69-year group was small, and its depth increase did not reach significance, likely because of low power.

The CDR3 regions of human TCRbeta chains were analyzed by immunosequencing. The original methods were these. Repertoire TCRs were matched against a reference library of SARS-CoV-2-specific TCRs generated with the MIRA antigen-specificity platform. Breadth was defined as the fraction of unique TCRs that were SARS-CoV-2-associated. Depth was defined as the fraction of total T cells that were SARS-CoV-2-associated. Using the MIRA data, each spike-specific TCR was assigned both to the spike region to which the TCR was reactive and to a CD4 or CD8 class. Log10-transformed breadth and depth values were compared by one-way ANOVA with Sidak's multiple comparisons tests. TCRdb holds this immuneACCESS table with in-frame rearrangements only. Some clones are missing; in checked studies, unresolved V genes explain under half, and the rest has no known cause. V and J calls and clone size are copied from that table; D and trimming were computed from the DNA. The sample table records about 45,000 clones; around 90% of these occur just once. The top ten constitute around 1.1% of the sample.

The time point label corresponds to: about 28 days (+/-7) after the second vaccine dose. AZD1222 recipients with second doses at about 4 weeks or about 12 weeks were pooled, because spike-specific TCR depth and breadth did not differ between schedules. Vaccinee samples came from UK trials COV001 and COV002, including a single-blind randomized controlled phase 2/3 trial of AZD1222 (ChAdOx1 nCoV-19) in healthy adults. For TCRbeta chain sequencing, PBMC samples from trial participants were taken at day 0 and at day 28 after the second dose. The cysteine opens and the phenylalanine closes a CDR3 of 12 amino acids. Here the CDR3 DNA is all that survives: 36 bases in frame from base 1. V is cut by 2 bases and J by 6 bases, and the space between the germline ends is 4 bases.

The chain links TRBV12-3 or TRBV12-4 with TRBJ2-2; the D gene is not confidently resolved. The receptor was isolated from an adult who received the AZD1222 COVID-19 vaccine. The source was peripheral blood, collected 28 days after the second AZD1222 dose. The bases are TGTGCCAGCAGTTTAACCGCCGGGGAGCTGTTTTTT. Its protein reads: CASSLTAGELFF.